This TCR beta chain came from a study of blood T cell repertoires in COVID-19. About the research overall: Both acute and convalescent COVID-19 samples were obtained from the United States, Italy and Spain. T cells, B-cell-depleted T cells, or PBMCs provided the cDNA or gDNA that served as material.

This clone was seen more than once but under ten times. This CDR3 is 13 amino acids long. Per the germline V gene, CDR1 is LNHNV and CDR2 is YYDKDF (reference sequence). Trimming shortened V by 3 bases and J by 1 base, and 7 bases separated the two germline ends. Per the original data handling: The authors estimated nucleated cell counts from reference gene primer amplification. Sequencing was performed with immunoSEQ multiplex PCR; in TCRdb, only in-frame clones are kept and a portion is missing. The V and J calls and clone size were taken over from that table, and D and trimming were inferred from the DNA. The table includes approximately 170,000 clones, more than 85% detected once.

This chain connects TRBV15 to TRBJ2-7, with D maybe TRBD2 (5 bases). This TCR was sampled from a man in his thirties or forties with acute or convalescent COVID-19. What was sequenced was peripheral blood. CDR3 loop: CATSREVSYEQYF. CDR3 bases: TGTGCCACCAGCAGGGAGGTTTCCTACGAGCAGTACTTC. Variable domain in full (rest from reference TRBV15 and TRBJ2-7): DAMVIQNPRYQVTQFGKPVTLSCSQTLNHNVMYWYQQKSSQAPKLLFHYYDKDFNNEADTPDNFQSRRPNTSFCFLDIRSPGLGDTAMYLCATSREVSYEQYFGPGTRLTVT.